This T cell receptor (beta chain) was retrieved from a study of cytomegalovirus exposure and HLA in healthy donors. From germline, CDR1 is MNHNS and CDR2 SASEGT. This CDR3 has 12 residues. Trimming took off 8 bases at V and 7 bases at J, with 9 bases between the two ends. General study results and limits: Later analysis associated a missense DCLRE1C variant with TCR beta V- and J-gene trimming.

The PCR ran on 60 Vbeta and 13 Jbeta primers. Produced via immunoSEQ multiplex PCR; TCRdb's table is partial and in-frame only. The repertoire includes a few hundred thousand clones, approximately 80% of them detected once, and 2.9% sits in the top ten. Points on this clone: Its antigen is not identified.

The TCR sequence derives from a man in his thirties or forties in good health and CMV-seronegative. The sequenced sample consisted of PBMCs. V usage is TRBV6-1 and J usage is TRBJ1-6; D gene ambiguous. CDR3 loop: CASCSGNSPLHF. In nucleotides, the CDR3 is TGTGCCAGCTGCTCGGGGAATTCACCCCTCCACTTT.